This passage covers 20 T cell receptor beta chains from one sample sequenced in a study of T-cell memory formation after mild COVID-19. Each CDR3 protein is one row after TCRdb ran MiXCR on the 5' RACE reads. The table lists more than 100,000 distinct CDR3 sequences, approximately 5.9% of them singletons, with 2.2% in the top ten. Sequencing was done on a sample of PBMCs or a T cell subset sorted from them (not recorded which). These receptors were taken from an adult woman who had mild COVID-19 (a few samples of this study predate the infection). Cell type and time point are not known.

The V call is TRBV7-2, the J call TRBJ2-7; D may be TRBD1 (6 bases). Per the germline V gene, CDR1 is SGHTA and CDR2 is FQGNSA. V lost 4 bases and J 3 bases, leaving 13 bases between the germline ends. The CDR3 length is 14 residues. Here the CDR3 DNA reads TGTGCCAGCAGCTCCCCGACAGGTAGCTACGAGCAGTACTTC. It encodes CASSSPTGSYEQYF.

Relative to its sample, this clonotype is large. The chain carries TRBV10-3 and TRBJ1-1; D may be TRBD1 (5 bases). Trimming took 3 bases from V and 10 from J, leaving 12 bases between them. The CDR3 has 12 amino acids. Looked up from germline, CDR1 is ENHRY and CDR2 is SYGVKD. This chain's CDR3 is CAISEPGEGAFF. In DNA, the CDR3 is TGTGCCATCAGTGAACCGGGGGAAGGAGCTTTCTTT.

This clonotype was picked up a small number of times. The V call is TRBV5-1, the J call TRBJ2-3; D gene unclear. CDR1 and CDR2 (germline): SGHRS, YFSETQ. V dropped 4 bases and J dropped 1 base, with 7 bases sitting between them. The CDR3 is 13 amino acids. CDR3 in amino acids: CASSVDRTDTQYF. The CDR3 DNA follows: TGCGCCAGCAGCGTCGATCGCACAGATACGCAGTATTTT. Looking up the rest from reference TRBV5-1 and TRBJ2-3 gives the full variable domain: KAGVTQTPRYLIKTRGQQVTLSCSPISGHRSVSWYQQTPGQGLQFLFEYFSETQRNKGNFPGRFSGRQFSNSRSEMNVSTLELGDSALYLCASSVDRTDTQYFGPGTRLTVL.

The chain is built from TRBV12-3 or TRBV12-4 and TRBJ1-3; D is unclear. This CDR3 is built from 13 residues. Trimming stripped 4 bases from V and 0 bases from J, with 4 bases between. CDR3 residues: CASSSLSGNTIYF. CDR3 in DNA: TGTGCCAGCAGTTCCCTCTCTGGAAACACCATATATTTT.

The rearrangement uses TRBV24-1 and TRBJ2-3; possible D gene TRBD1, 6 bases. CDR1 is KGHDR and CDR2 is SFDVKD in the germline V gene. V was pared by 3 bases and J by 12 bases, with 9 bases between. The CDR3 contains 11 residues. CDR3: CATSDRDTQYF. The CDR3 DNA reads TGTGCCACCAGTGATCGGGACACCCAGTATTTT.

This chain connects TRBV3-1 to TRBJ1-5; maybe TRBD1 (6 bases). Trimming cost V 4 bases and J 3 bases, with 10 bases left between them. In germline, CDR1 is LGHDT, CDR2 YNNKEL (reference sequence). The CDR3 contains 14 residues. CDR3 region: CASSRTAFNQPQHF. The CDR3 DNA reads TGTGCCAGCAGCCGGACAGCCTTCAATCAGCCCCAGCATTTT.

This clonotype was seen ten or more times. The chain uses TRBV5-1 and TRBJ2-5; TRBD1 agrees at 7 bases. This CDR3 region has 16 residues. V shed 6 bases, J shed 1 base, and the junction held 12 bases outside the gene matches. The germline V gene has CDR1 SGHRS and CDR2 YFSETQ. CDR3 residues: CASNEGAFYVQETQYF. In DNA, the CDR3 is TGCGCCAGCAACGAGGGGGCCTTCTATGTCCAAGAGACCCAGTACTTC.

This clonotype was observed a few times. The V call is TRBV12-3 or TRBV12-4, the J call TRBJ1-2, with D uncertain. V was pared by 2 bases and J by 2 bases, with 9 bases between. The CDR3 extends over 14 amino acids. In nucleotides, the CDR3 is TGTGCCAGCAGTTTACATGGAGGGAACTATGGCTACACCTTC. This encodes CASSLHGGNYGYTF.

In its sample, this clonotype was seen many times. The chain uses TRBV5-1 and TRBJ2-7, with TRBD2 matching over 9 bases. The CDR3 totals 13 residues. The J segment lost 6 bases and the V segment lost 1 base, leaving 2 bases of the junction unmatched. CDR1 is SGHRS and CDR2 is YFSETQ in the germline V gene. The CDR3 here is CASSLWREGEQYF. The DNA of the CDR3 is TGCGCCAGCAGCTTGTGGCGGGAGGGCGAGCAGTACTTC.

This clonotype appeared a few times. The chain combines TRBV4-1 with TRBJ2-3; D may match TRBD1 or TRBD2 (6 bases each). CDR1 is MGHRA and CDR2 is YSYEKL in the germline V gene. There are 13 residues in the CDR3. The V end was cut by 4 bases, the J end by 9 bases, with 14 bases between. CDR3 amino acids: CASSPTAGTTQYF. The CDR3 DNA is TGCGCCAGCAGCCCAACGGCGGGGACAACGCAGTATTTT.

The genes are TRBV12-3 or TRBV12-4 and TRBJ2-3, with TRBD2 matching 11 bases. This CDR3 region has 16 residues. V lost 7 bases, J lost 5 bases, and 11 bases stayed unmatched. CDR3: CASTQRALAGGDTQYF. The CDR3 region has the DNA TGTGCCAGCACTCAAAGAGCGCTAGCGGGGGGAGATACGCAGTATTTT.

This clonotype was counted only a few times. This chain joins TRBV21-1 and TRBJ2-3; the table's D call, TRBD1, was not checked against the DNA. TRBV21-1 is a recognized pseudogene. The CDR3 has 13 residues. The CDR3 is CASRTGWTDTQYF. The CDR3, as DNA: TGTGCCAGCAGGACCGGGTGGACAGATACGCAGTATTTT.

This clonotype was picked up many times. The V call is TRBV5-1, the J call TRBJ2-2; D may be TRBD1 (7 bases). This CDR3 spans 16 amino acids. The germline CDR1 and CDR2 sequences are SGHRS and YFSETQ. V shed 0 bases and J shed 4 bases, with 13 bases lying between them. The CDR3 region has the DNA TGCGCCAGCAGCTTGGCAGGGGGGCCTCGCACCGGGGAGCTGTTTTTT. Translation: CASSLAGGPRTGELFF.

The rearrangement links TRBV27 to TRBJ2-1; TRBD1 is a possible D gene (6 bases). Germline V gives CDR1 MNHEY, CDR2 SMNVEV (reference sequence). The CDR3 sequence is 14 residues long. With 9 bases removed from V and 3 bases from J, the gap between germline ends came to 15 bases. The CDR3: CASLSWGRYNEQFF. The CDR3 nucleotides are TGTGCCAGTCTCAGTTGGGGGCGCTACAATGAGCAGTTCTTC.

This clonotype was seen a few times. The chain has TRBV7-9 and TRBJ1-2; 7 nucleotides agree with TRBD1. The V gene end was trimmed by 3 bases and the J gene end by 7 bases; junction bases not matched to a gene: 8. Germline CDR1 is SEHNR and CDR2 is FQNEAQ (reference sequence). The CDR3 is 14 residues long. CDR3 loop: CASSLAGGRGGYTF. The CDR3 nucleotides read TGTGCCAGCAGCTTGGCAGGGGGAAGAGGTGGCTACACCTTC. Using reference TRBV7-9 and TRBJ1-2 for the parts outside the CDR3, the full variable domain is DTGVSQNPRHKITKRGQNVTFRCDPISEHNRLYWYRQTLGQGPEFLTYFQNEAQLEKSRLLSDRFSAERPKGSFSTLEIQRTEQGDSAMYLCASSLAGGRGGYTFGSGTRLTVV.

Only a few counts were recorded for this clonotype. The J gene is TRBJ2-7, the V gene TRBV7-9; a possible D gene is TRBD1 (5 bases). This CDR3 has 12 amino acids. V lost 3 bases and J lost 6, with 9 bases in between. Germline loops: CDR1 SEHNR, CDR2 FQNEAQ (reference sequence). The CDR3 DNA reads as TGTGCCAGCAGCTTTCCCAGGGTCGAGCAGTACTTC. It codes for CASSFPRVEQYF.

This clonotype has ten or more counts. The chain joins TRBV5-1 to TRBJ2-5, with TRBD2 matching 10 bases. The V gene end was trimmed by 4 bases and the J gene end by 5 bases; junction bases not matched to a gene: 8. The CDR3 is 15 amino acids. CDR1 is SGHRS, CDR2 YFSETQ, per germline. The DNA for the CDR3 is TGCGCCAGCAGCGATCAGCGGGGGGGCAGGGAGACCCAGTACTTC. Protein sequence: CASSDQRGGRETQYF.

Many counts were recorded for this clonotype. J is TRBJ1-1 and V is TRBV5-1; 7 positions agree with TRBD1. With V trimmed by 0 bases and J by 1 base, 3 bases remained unmatched. The germline V gene has CDR1 SGHRS and CDR2 YFSETQ. This CDR3 is built from 15 residues. This CDR3 is CASSLEGAGNTEAFF. DNA for the CDR3: TGCGCCAGCAGCTTGGAGGGGGCCGGGAACACTGAAGCTTTCTTT.

This clonotype was counted a few times. The chain has TRBV12-3 or TRBV12-4 and TRBJ1-2; 7 bases map to TRBD1. CDR3 length equals 12 residues. V lost 3 bases and J lost 8; bases outside the gene matches: 3. The CDR3 sequence is CASSLYRGGYTF. CDR3 nucleotide sequence: TGTGCCAGCAGTTTGTACAGGGGCGGCTACACCTTC.

The chain is built from TRBV12-3 or TRBV12-4 and TRBJ2-7; D uncertain. Trimming pared 8 bases from V and 2 bases from J, leaving 19 bases between. The CDR3 extends over 15 amino acids. The CDR3 loop is CASVLSSSPTYEQYF. The CDR3 DNA reads TGTGCCAGCGTATTGTCGAGCAGCCCGACCTACGAGCAGTACTTC.